Sequencing of this TCR beta chain was carried out in a study of blood T cell repertoires in COVID-19. As for the study in general: From the United States, Italy and Spain came samples of acute and convalescent COVID-19. Sources were T cells, B-cell-depleted T cells, or PBMCs; the material itself was cDNA or gDNA.

This CDR3 has 15 amino acids. Germline assignment: CDR1 SQVTM and CDR2 ANQGSEA. Between the trimmed V and J ends, which lost 4 bases and 2 bases, there was a span of 17 bases. This clone was counted once. Data came from immunoSEQ multiplex PCR; TCRdb stores just in-frame clones and leaves some out. This sample carries approximately 70,000 clones, roughly 88% of them seen once, and the ten largest clones take about 6.4%. Sequenced: peripheral blood. The TCR sequence derives from a woman in her sixties or seventies with acute or convalescent COVID-19. V gene TRBV29-1 combines with J gene TRBJ1-2; a possible D gene is TRBD1 (5 bases). CDR3 sequence: CSVGHGGRTNYGYTF. The CDR3 coding sequence is TGCAGCGTTGGACACGGGGGTCGCACAAACTATGGCTACACCTTC.